The present TCR beta chain was sequenced within a study of blood T cell repertoires in COVID-19 (dated by TCRdb to 2020 to 2021). About the study as a whole: The collaborator samples originated in the United States, Italy and Spain and spanned the acute and convalescent phases of COVID-19. The prospective study material was composed of cDNA or gDNA derived from T cells, B-cell-depleted T cells, or PBMCs. Subjects who had been exposed to COVID-19, were actively infected with it, or had recovered from it provided the deeply sampled blood TCRbeta repertoires that made up the dataset. A freely available public database, intended as a resource for researchers studying the immune response to SARS-CoV-2, is where the repertoires were released. Samples came from the ongoing ImmuneRACE study (first 160 participants) plus 1,254 subjects from 6 global collaborators. Sample metadata almost always included a de-identified subject ID, COVID-19 status, age in years and sex. HLA class I and class II types, where available, came from metadata supplied by the sample provider rather than from assay-based typing. The research as a whole found: Clinical and demographic metadata were provided uncurated, with the amount varying by source and participant.

CDR1 and CDR2, per the germline V gene, are KGHSH and LQKENI. V is reduced by 3 bases and J by 4 bases, leaving a spacing of 16 bases between them. The CDR3 starts with the cysteine, ends with the phenylalanine, and has 16 residues. The kept DNA is CDR3 alone, 48 bases in frame from the first base. TCRbeta CDR3 regions were amplified from genomic DNA using the immunoSEQ Assay, a bias-controlled multiplex PCR. The authors' pipeline ran thus. Nucleated cell counts per sample were estimated from amplification of reference gene primers within the assay. To quantify the absolute abundance of each unique TCRbeta CDR3 rearrangement, sequence reads were collapsed and filtered. For each sample, productive Simpson clonality was calculated as the square root of Simpson's diversity index over productive rearrangements. TCRdb mirrors the immuneACCESS table, restricted to in-frame sequences. Some clones are absent from its copies; in checked studies, under half trace to an unresolved V gene, and the reason for the others is unknown. The V and J calls and clone size are taken from that table; D and trimming were inferred from the DNA. This sample comprises around 110,000 clones, 82% of them detected only once. The ten largest clones capture 3.5% to 5.5% of the sample.

Collaborating institutions collected whole blood in K2EDTA tubes following their own protocols. For TCRbeta analysis, collaborator samples were shipped as frozen whole blood, as isolated PBMCs, or as DNA extracted from either sample type. As concerns this clone: What antigen it recognizes has not been identified. No per-base quality is available; no much larger clone lies one base away.

Sequencing was carried out using peripheral blood. The sequence was collected from a woman aged 70-85 years with acute or convalescent COVID-19. The rearranged segments are TRBV18 and TRBJ1-3, with the D segment identity uncertain. The sequenced DNA is TGTGCCAGCTCACCTAACCCTCCCTTACAGGGAAACACCATATATTTT. This is translated as CASSPNPPLQGNTIYF. The reference TRBV18 and TRBJ1-3 proteins fill in what lies around the CDR3, so the full variable domain reads NAGVMQNPRHLVRRRGQEARLRCSPMKGHSHVYWYRQLPEEGLKFMVYLQKENIIDESGMPKERFSAEFPKEGPSILRIQQVVRGDSAAYFCASSPNPPLQGNTIYFGEGSWLTVV.